This T cell receptor beta chain came from a study of yellow fever vaccine responses in identical twins listed by TCRdb under 2018. For context, the study as a whole: In identical twins, the study followed T cell clones that responded to the vaccine with precision. Overall study outcomes, separate from this receptor: The T cell response to vaccination in identical twins was reported by the authors to appear partly convergent and partly personalized.

With regard to this clonotype: Its binding antigen is unknown. Base-call qualities are not available, and no considerably larger clone is one nucleotide away.

From cysteine to phenylalanine, the CDR3 is 15 amino acids long. Only the CDR3 portion is preserved as DNA: 45 bases, with reading frame beginning at the first base. Via the germline V gene, CDR1 is MGHRA and CDR2 YSYEKL. Cut back by 0 bases and 5 bases, the V and J ends lie 10 bases apart. Libraries came from RT-PCR. Sequencing relied on an Illumina HiSeq 2500. The public reads were quality trimmed at Q25 with fastp and then assembled into clones with MiXCR by TCRdb, keeping productive beta chains. Here each entry gathers all rows of one CDR3 protein and keeps the most common genes and DNA. The sample profile shows over a thousand distinct CDR3 sequences; more than 60% of them were found once. 25% of the sample is held by the ten biggest clonotypes.

The material sequenced was T cells from blood (PBMCs), unsorted or a sorted subset (not recorded which), taken before or after yellow fever vaccination (not recorded which). The V and J segments used are TRBV4-1 and TRBJ1-4, with the D gene not confidently named. This TCR derives from a female donor who received the yellow fever vaccine. The CDR3 sequence is CASSQDPGVNEKLFF. The DNA is as follows: TGCGCCAGCAGCCAAGATCCTGGGGTAAATGAAAAACTGTTTTTT.